This T cell receptor (beta chain) was sequenced for a study of response to subunit inactivated influenza vaccine. CDR3 length: 12 residues. The germline V and J ends were trimmed by 3 bases and 1 base, with 3 bases remaining between them. MiXCR, run by TCRdb on the RT-PCR reads, gives a single entry per CDR3 protein. The table includes about 500,000 distinct CDR3 sequences, approximately 15% detected once. In its sample, this clonotype was seen many times. Sequenced here: CD4+ T cells sorted from PBMCs, sampled approximately 25 months after vaccination. The chain carries TRBV12-3 or TRBV12-4 and TRBJ2-5; no definite D call. The receptor's source is a man between 50 and 75 years old who received an inactivated influenza vaccine. CDR3 DNA: TGTGCCAGCAGTTTCCCCCAAGAGACCCAGTACTTC. It is translated as CASSFPQETQYF.